The 11 T cell receptor beta chains given below trace back to one sample, sequenced in a study of blood T cell repertoires in COVID-19. Method: immunoSEQ multiplex PCR; TCRdb's copy keeps in-frame clones and lacks some. In the table there are about 270,000 clones, around 92% of which are singletons. The sequenced sample consisted of peripheral blood. The source is a person aged 18-29 years with COVID-19, enrolled during active disease.

The CDR3 loop reads CASSSGPRDNEQFF. In DNA, the CDR3 is TGTGCCAGCTCAAGCGGTCCCCGAGACAATGAGCAGTTCTTC. The chain links TRBV18 to TRBJ2-1; TRBD2 might be the D (5 bases). Between the trimmed V and J ends, which lost 5 bases and 5 bases, there was a span of 13 bases. The V gene's germline CDR1 is KGHSH and CDR2 LQKENI. The CDR3 is made up of 14 amino acids.

The chain has TRBV3-1 (or the pseudogene TRBV3-2) and TRBJ1-6; D possibly corresponds to TRBD1 (5 bases). CDR3 size: 12 residues. Looked up from germline, CDR1 is LGHDT and CDR2 is YNNKEL (reference sequence). Deletions cut 4 bases from V and 14 bases from J, with 12 bases between. The CDR3 spells CASSRGAGALHF. CDR3 bases: TGTGCCAGCAGCCGCGGGGCGGGGGCCCTCCACTTT.

The gene calls are TRBV5-1 and TRBJ1-5, with a weak D call TRBD1 (5 bases). Germline-derived CDR1 and CDR2 are SGHRS and YFSETQ. Deletions cut 1 base from V and 3 bases from J, with 14 bases between. The CDR3 is 16 amino acids. The CDR3 region is CASSLKDDRANQPQHF. DNA of the CDR3: TGCGCCAGCAGCTTGAAGGATGACAGAGCCAATCAGCCCCAGCATTTT. Using reference TRBV5-1 and TRBJ1-5 for the parts outside the CDR3, the full variable domain is KAGVTQTPRYLIKTRGQQVTLSCSPISGHRSVSWYQQTPGQGLQFLFEYFSETQRNKGNFPGRFSGRQFSNSRSEMNVSTLELGDSALYLCASSLKDDRANQPQHFGDGTRLSIL.

This clone was recorded once. The chain has TRBV21-1 and TRBJ2-3; the D segment call TRBD1 is taken from the table without a DNA check. TRBV21-1 is labeled a pseudogene. The CDR3 has 13 residues. The CDR3 sequence: CASSKEGNTAQYF. In nucleotides, the CDR3 is TGTGCCAGCAGCAAAGAGGGGAATACGGCGCAGTATTTT.

The chain couples TRBV23-1 to TRBJ1-5; 9 bases line up with TRBD1. TRBV23-1 is treated as an ORF (open reading frame) with a function not yet certain. J gave up 6 bases and V 4 bases, and 7 bases lay outside the gene matches. This CDR3 is 15 amino acids long. CDR3 bases: TGCGCCAGCAGTCGCCCACAGGGGGCTGGTCAGCCCCAGCATTTT. Translated, it gives CASSRPQGAGQPQHF.

The chain is built from TRBV5-4 and TRBJ1-1; no definite D call. CDR1 is SGHNT and CDR2 is YYREEE in the germline V gene (reference sequence). The V and J ends lost 4 bases and 1 base respectively, with 8 bases between them. This CDR3 has 13 residues. The CDR3 sequence: CASSLGENTEAFF. The CDR3 DNA is TGTGCCAGCAGCCTCGGTGAGAACACTGAAGCTTTCTTT.

This clone was recorded only once. CDR3 bases: TGTGCCAGCAATGGGTGGGGGGACTCCAATCAGCCCCAGCATTTT. This gives the protein CASNGWGDSNQPQHF. The chain couples TRBV28 to TRBJ1-5; D may be TRBD1 (5 bases). Germline V CDR1 and CDR2: MDHEN, SYDVKM. The CDR3 loop spans 15 amino acids. V was pared by 7 bases and J by 3 bases, with 16 bases between.

The rearrangement joins TRBV14 to TRBJ2-7, with D tentatively TRBD1 (6 bases). The V end lost 2 bases, the J end lost 6 bases, and 11 bases lay between the germline ends. The CDR3 loop spans 13 amino acids. Germline assignment: CDR1 SGHDN and CDR2 FVKESK. CDR3 coding DNA: TGTGCCAGCAGCCAACCTACAGGGTCCGAGCAGTACTTC. Its translation is CASSQPTGSEQYF.

The V gene is TRBV30, the J gene TRBJ2-1; the match to TRBD2 covers 7 bases. Trimming at V came to 0 bases and at J to 0 bases, leaving 8 bases not matched to a gene. Germline CDR1 GTSNPN, CDR2 SVGIG (reference sequence). The CDR3 totals 17 residues. The CDR3 region is CAWSVLIGGSSYNEQFF. The CDR3 bases are TGTGCCTGGAGTGTACTTATTGGCGGGAGCTCCTACAATGAGCAGTTCTTC.

The rearrangement uses TRBV5-1 and TRBJ2-3; 7 bases map to TRBD2. This CDR3 is built from 16 residues. Unmatched junction bases numbered 9, after V lost 5 bases and J lost 0 bases. Germline-derived CDR1 and CDR2 are SGHRS and YFSETQ. CDR3 sequence: CASRIIGGTSTDTQYF. In DNA form, the CDR3 reads TGCGCCAGCAGGATCATCGGGGGGACTAGCACAGATACGCAGTATTTT.

J is TRBJ2-7 and V is TRBV19, with TRBD2 matching 7 bases. The germline CDR1 and CDR2 sequences are LNHDA and SQIVND (reference sequence). CDR3 length: 14 amino acids. Losses at the gene ends were 10 bases for V and 12 bases for J; bases not matched to a gene: 21. For the CDR3, the DNA is TGTGCCATTAGACAGAATACTAGCGTCCTTAAGTTGTACTTC. Translating gives CAIRQNTSVLKLYF. Together with reference TRBV19 and TRBJ2-7, the CDR3 gives the full variable domain: DGGITQSPKYLFRKEGQNVTLSCEQNLNHDAMYWYRQDPGQGLRLIYYSQIVNDFQKGDIAEGYSVSREKKESFPLTVTSAQKNPTAFYLCAIRQNTSVLKLYFGPGTRLTVT.